These 2 T cell receptor beta chains were sequenced from one sample in a study of identical twins. TCRdb re-derived calls from the 5' RACE reads in MiXCR, one entry per CDR3 protein. The sample comprises some 730,000 distinct CDR3 sequences, about 20% of which are singletons, and around 13% rests with the top ten. This same sample was also taken into another study, of T cells expressing NK-cell markers.

The sequenced sample consisted of PBMCs. All receptors come from a woman aged 18 to 35 in good health.

CDR3 in amino acids: CASSYDHRVNEQFF. The DNA for the CDR3 is TGTGCCAGCAGTTACGATCACAGGGTGAATGAGCAGTTCTTC. The chain is built from TRBV6-5 and TRBJ2-1, with D perhaps matching TRBD1 (6 bases). CDR3 length: 14 amino acids. Germline V gives CDR1 MNHEY, CDR2 SVGAGI. Trimming took off 2 bases at V and 7 bases at J, with 12 bases between the two ends.

Ten or more counts support this clonotype. The genes are TRBV6-1 and TRBJ2-3, with TRBD2 identical over 8 bases. With 8 bases clipped from V and 2 bases from J, the junction kept 6 bases outside the gene matches. The CDR3 contains 14 residues. Germline assignment: CDR1 MNHNS and CDR2 SASEGT. CDR3 in amino acids: CASGLAGPTDTQYF. The CDR3 region has the DNA TGTGCCAGCGGATTAGCGGGACCCACAGATACGCAGTATTTT.